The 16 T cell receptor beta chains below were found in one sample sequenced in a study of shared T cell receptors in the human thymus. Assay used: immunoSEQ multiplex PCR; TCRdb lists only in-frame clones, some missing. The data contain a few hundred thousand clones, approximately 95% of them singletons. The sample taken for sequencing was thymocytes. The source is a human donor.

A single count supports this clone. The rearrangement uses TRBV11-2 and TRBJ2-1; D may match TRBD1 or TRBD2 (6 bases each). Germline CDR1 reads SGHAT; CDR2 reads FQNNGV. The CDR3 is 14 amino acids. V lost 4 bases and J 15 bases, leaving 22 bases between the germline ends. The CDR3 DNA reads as TGTGCCAGCAGCTCTGTCGGGGGACACCTCAGCTGGTTCTTC. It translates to CASSSVGGHLSWFF.

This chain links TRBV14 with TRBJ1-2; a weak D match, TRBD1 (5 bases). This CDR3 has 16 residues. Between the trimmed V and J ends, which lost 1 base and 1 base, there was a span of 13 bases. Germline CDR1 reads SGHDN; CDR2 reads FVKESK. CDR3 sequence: CASSQAAEGFNYGYTF. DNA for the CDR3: TGTGCCAGCAGCCAAGCCGCTGAGGGGTTTAACTATGGCTACACCTTC. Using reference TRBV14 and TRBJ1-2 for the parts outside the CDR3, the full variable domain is EAGVTQFPSHSVIEKGQTVTLRCDPISGHDNLYWYRRVMGKEIKFLLHFVKESKQDESGMPNNRFLAERTGGTYSTLKVQPAELEDSGVYFCASSQAAEGFNYGYTFGSGTRLTVV.

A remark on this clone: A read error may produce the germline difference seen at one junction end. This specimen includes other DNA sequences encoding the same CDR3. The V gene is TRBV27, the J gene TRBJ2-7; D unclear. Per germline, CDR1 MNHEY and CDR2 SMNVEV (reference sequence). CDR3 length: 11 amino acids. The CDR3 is CASSLSYEQYF. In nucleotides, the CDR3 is TGTGCCAGCAGTCTATCCTACGAGCAGTACTTC.

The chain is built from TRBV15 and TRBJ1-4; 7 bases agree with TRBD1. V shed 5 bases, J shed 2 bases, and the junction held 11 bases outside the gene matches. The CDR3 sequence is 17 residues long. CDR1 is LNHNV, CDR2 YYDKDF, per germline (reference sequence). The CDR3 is CATSGRDRQDTNEKLFF. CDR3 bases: TGTGCCACCAGCGGGAGGGACAGACAGGATACTAATGAAAAACTGTTTTTT.

CDR3 coding DNA: TGTGCCAGCAGCTACACCCGGGACAGGGGCTCCTACGAGCAGTACTTC. Translated: CASSYTRDRGSYEQYF. The chain combines TRBV28 with TRBJ2-7; 10 nucleotides agree with TRBD1. The CDR3 consists of 16 residues. The ends lost 6 bases at V and 0 bases at J; junction bases unmatched: 8. Germline loops: CDR1 MDHEN, CDR2 SYDVKM.

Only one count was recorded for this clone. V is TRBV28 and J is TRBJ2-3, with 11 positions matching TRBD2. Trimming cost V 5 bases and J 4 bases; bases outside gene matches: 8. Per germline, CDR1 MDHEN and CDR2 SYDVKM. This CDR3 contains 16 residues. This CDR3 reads CASSPLAGGWSDTQYF. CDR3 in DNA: TGTGCCAGCAGTCCTCTAGCGGGAGGTTGGTCAGATACGCAGTATTTT.

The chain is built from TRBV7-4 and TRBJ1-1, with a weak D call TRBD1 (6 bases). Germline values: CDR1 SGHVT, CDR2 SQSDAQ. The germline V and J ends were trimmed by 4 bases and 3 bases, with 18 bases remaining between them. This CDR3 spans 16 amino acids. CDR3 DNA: TGTGCCAGCAGCTACCAGGGAGGGAACAGGGACACTGAAGCTTTCTTT. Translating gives CASSYQGGNRDTEAFF. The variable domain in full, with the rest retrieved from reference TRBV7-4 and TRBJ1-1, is GAGVSQSPRYKVAKRGRDVALRCDSISGHVTLYWYRQTLGQGSEVLTYSQSDAQRDKSGRPSGRFSAERPERSVSTLKIQRTEQGDSAVYLCASSYQGGNRDTEAFFGQGTRLTVV.

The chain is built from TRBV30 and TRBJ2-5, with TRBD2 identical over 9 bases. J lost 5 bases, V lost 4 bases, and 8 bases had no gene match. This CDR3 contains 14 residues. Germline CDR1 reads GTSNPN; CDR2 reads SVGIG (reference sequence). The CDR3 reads CAWKRRGRVETQYF. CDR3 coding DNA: TGTGCCTGGAAGAGGCGCGGGAGGGTGGAGACCCAGTACTTC.

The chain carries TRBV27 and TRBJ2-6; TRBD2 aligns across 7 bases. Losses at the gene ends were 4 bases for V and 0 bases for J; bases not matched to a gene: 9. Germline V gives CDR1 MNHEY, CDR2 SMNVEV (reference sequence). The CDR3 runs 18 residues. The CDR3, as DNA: TGTGCCAGCAGTTATGTGGCGGGAGCCTTCTCTGGGGCCAACGTCCTGACTTTC. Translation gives CASSYVAGAFSGANVLTF.

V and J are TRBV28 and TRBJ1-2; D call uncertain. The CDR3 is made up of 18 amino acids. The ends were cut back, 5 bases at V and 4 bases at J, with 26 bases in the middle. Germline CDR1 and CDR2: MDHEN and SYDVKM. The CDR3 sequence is CASSRSLWGAPCVYGYTF. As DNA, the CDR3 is TGTGCCAGCAGTAGGAGCCTATGGGGTGCCCCTTGCGTCTATGGCTACACCTTC.

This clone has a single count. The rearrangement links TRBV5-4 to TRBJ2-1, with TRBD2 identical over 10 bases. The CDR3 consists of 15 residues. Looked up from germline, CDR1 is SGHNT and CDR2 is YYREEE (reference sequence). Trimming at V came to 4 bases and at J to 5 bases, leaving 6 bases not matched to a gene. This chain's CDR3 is CASSTKREGDNEQFF. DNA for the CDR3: TGTGCCAGCAGCACTAAGCGGGAGGGGGACAATGAGCAGTTCTTC.

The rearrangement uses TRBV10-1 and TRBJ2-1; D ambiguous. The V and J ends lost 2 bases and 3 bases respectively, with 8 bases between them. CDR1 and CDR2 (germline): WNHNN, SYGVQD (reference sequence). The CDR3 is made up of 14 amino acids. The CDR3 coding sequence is TGCGCCAGCAGTGAGACGGACCTCTACAATGAGCAGTTCTTC. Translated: CASSETDLYNEQFF.

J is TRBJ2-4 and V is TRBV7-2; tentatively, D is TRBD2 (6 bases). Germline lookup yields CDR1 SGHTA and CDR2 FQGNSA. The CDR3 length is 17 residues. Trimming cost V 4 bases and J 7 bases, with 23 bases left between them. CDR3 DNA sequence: TGTGCCAGCAGCTACAACCGGGAGCGCGACACGACTAACATTCAGTACTTC. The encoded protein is CASSYNRERDTTNIQYF.

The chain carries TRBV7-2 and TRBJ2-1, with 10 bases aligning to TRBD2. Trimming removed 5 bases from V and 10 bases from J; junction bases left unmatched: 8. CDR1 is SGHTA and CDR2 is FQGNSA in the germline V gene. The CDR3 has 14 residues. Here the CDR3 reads CASSRLAGEGEQFF. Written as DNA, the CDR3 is TGTGCCAGCAGCAGGCTAGCGGGAGAGGGGGAGCAGTTCTTC.

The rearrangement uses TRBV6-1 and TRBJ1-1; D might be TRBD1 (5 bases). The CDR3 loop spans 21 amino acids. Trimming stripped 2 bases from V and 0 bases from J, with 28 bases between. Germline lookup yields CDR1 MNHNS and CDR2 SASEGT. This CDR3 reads CASSEFRVEVLNNIMNTEAFF. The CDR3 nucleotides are TGTGCCAGCAGTGAATTCAGGGTCGAGGTTCTAAACAACATCATGAACACTGAAGCTTTCTTT.

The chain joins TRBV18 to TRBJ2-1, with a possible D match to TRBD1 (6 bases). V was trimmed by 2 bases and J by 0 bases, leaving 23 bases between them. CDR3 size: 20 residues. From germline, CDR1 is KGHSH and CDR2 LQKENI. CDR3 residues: CASSPGSGQRILSSYNEQFF. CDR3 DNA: TGTGCCAGCTCACCAGGGTCAGGACAGCGAATCCTCAGCTCCTACAATGAGCAGTTCTTC.